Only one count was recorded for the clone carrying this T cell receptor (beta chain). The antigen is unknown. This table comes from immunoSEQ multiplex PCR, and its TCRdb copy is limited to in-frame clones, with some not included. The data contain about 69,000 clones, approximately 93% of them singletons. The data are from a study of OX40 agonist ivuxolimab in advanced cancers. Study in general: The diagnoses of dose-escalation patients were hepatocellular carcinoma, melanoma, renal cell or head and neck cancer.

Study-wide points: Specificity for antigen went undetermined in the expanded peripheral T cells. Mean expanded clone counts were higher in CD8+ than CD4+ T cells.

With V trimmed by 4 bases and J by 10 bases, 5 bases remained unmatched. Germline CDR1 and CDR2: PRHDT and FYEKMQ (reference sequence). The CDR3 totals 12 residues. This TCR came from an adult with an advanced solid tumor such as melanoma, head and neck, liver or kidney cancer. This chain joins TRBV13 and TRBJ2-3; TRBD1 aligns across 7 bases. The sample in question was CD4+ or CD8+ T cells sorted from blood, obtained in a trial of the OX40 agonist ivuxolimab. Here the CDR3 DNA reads TGTGCCAGCAGCTCGGGACAGCTACCGCAGTATTTT. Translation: CASSSGQLPQYF.